The rows below give T cell receptor beta chains drawn from one sample of a study of cytomegalovirus exposure and HLA in healthy donors. The repertoire was sequenced with immunoSEQ multiplex PCR; TCRdb's copy has only in-frame clones and lacks some. The table has fewer than 250,000 clones, approximately 83% seen once. Material for sequencing was PBMCs. Source of these receptors: a woman aged 45-65 years in good health and CMV-seropositive. CDR3s include the opening cysteine and the closing phenylalanine or tryptophan. Fields, in order: D gene, clone size, V gene, J gene, CDR3 DNA, CDR3 protein. D genes are given only for firm matches. The size entry is marked missing in some rows and otherwise reads once, few, many or a size class.

D: .; size: once; V: TRBV7-3; J: TRBJ2-5; DNA: TGTGCCAGCAGCGAGGACAGACAAGAGACCCAGTACTTC; CDR3: CASSEDRQETQYF
D: .; size: .; V: TRBV4-3; J: TRBJ1-4; DNA: TGCGCCAGCAGCCAAGATGGCAGACCCGCGGGGTATGAAAAACTGTTTTTT; CDR3: CASSQDGRPAGYEKLFF
D: .; size: .; V: TRBV7-9; J: TRBJ1-2; DNA: TGTGCCAGCGACCAGGTTGGCTATGGCTACACCTTC; CDR3: CASDQVGYGYTF
D: TRBD1; size: .; V: TRBV6-6; J: TRBJ1-2; DNA: TGTGCCAGCAGTAAAAAGGGGACAGGGGACTATGGCTACACCTTC; CDR3: CASSKKGTGDYGYTF
D: .; size: .; V: TRBV29-1; J: TRBJ1-4; DNA: TGCAGCGCCGCCACGGGAATGGATGAAAAACTGTTTTTT; CDR3: CSAATGMDEKLFF
D: .; size: .; V: TRBV19; J: TRBJ2-1; DNA: TGTGCCAGTAGTATTCCAGAGAGAGGCTACAATGAGCAGTTCTTC; CDR3: CASSIPERGYNEQFF
D: .; size: .; V: TRBV6-5; J: TRBJ1-2; DNA: TGTGCCAGCAGTTACTCGGCGGGATCTAACTATGGCTACACCTTC; CDR3: CASSYSAGSNYGYTF
D: TRBD2; size: .; V: TRBV6-5; J: TRBJ2-2; DNA: TGTGCCAGCAGTTCACCGACTAGCGGGGGGGCCGGGGAGCTGTTTTTT; CDR3: CASSSPTSGGAGELFF
D: .; size: once; V: TRBV7-2; J: TRBJ2-3; DNA: TGTGCCAGCAGCTCTAAGACAATATCCACAGATACGCAGTATTTT; CDR3: CASSSKTISTDTQYF
D: TRBD1; size: .; V: TRBV28; J: TRBJ2-5; DNA: TGTGCCAGCAGTTTTCCCACAGGGGGACAAGAGACCCAGTACTTC; CDR3: CASSFPTGGQETQYF
D: .; size: .; V: TRBV11-3; J: TRBJ2-3; DNA: TGTGCCAGCAGCCCCCGCGGGTTGGGCACAGATACGCAGTATTTT; CDR3: CASSPRGLGTDTQYF
D: TRBD2; size: .; V: TRBV5-1; J: TRBJ2-3; DNA: TGCGCCAGCAGCCCAGCGGGGGACACAGATACGCAGTATTTT; CDR3: CASSPAGDTDTQYF
D: .; size: .; V: TRBV28; J: TRBJ2-5; DNA: TGTGCCAGCAGCAACCCGGGGGCCCAGTACTTC; CDR3: CASSNPGAQYF
D: .; size: .; V: TRBV19; J: TRBJ1-1; DNA: TGTGCCAGTAGTATAGATCGACAGGAAGCTTTCTTT; CDR3: CASSIDRQEAFF
D: TRBD1; size: few; V: TRBV5-1; J: TRBJ1-1; DNA: TGCGCCAGCAGCTGGAGACAGGGCAGGGAAGCTTTCTTT; CDR3: CASSWRQGREAFF
D: .; size: .; V: TRBV19; J: TRBJ2-6; DNA: TGTGCCAGTAGTACGGACTCCTCTGGGGCCAACGTCCTGACTTTC; CDR3: CASSTDSSGANVLTF
D: TRBD1; size: .; V: TRBV6-5; J: TRBJ1-1; DNA: TGTGCCAGCAGTTACGGTACAGGGGGCGAGAACACTGAAGCTTTCTTT; CDR3: CASSYGTGGENTEAFF
D: TRBD1; size: .; V: TRBV11-3; J: TRBJ2-7; DNA: TGTGCCAGCAGCTACCTACAGGGGGCAATATACGAGCAGTACTTC; CDR3: CASSYLQGAIYEQYF
D: .; size: .; V: TRBV6-5; J: TRBJ1-1; DNA: TGTGCCAGCATCGGGGAATTGAACACTGAAGCTTTCTTT; CDR3: CASIGELNTEAFF
D: .; size: .; V: TRBV4-1; J: TRBJ2-7; DNA: TGCGCCAGCAGCCTCCGGGACTCAGGATCCTACGAGCAGTACTTC; CDR3: CASSLRDSGSYEQYF
D: .; size: .; V: TRBV7-3; J: TRBJ2-3; DNA: TGTGCCAGCAGCCTGAGGGGGTTCCCCGAGACAGATACGCAGTATTTT; CDR3: CASSLRGFPETDTQYF
D: TRBD1; size: .; V: TRBV5-1; J: TRBJ1-4; DNA: TGCGCCAGCACCGACAGGGCAGGTGAAAAACTGTTTTTT; CDR3: CASTDRAGEKLFF
D: .; size: .; V: TRBV30; J: TRBJ2-7; DNA: TGTGCCTGGAAGGCGGGCCCTCACTACGAGCAGTACTTC; CDR3: CAWKAGPHYEQYF
D: .; size: .; V: TRBV12-5; J: TRBJ2-1; DNA: TGTGCTACCCCGGGACTCGCCCCCCATGAGCAGTTCTTC; CDR3: CATPGLAPHEQFF
D: .; size: few; V: TRBV7-3; J: TRBJ1-1; DNA: TGTGCCAGCAGCTTAAAGCGGGGCGGCACTGAAGCTTTCTTT; CDR3: CASSLKRGGTEAFF
D: .; size: .; V: TRBV28; J: TRBJ1-5; DNA: TGTGCCAGCAGCCAGCCGGACACCACCTCCAATCAGCCCCAGCATTTT; CDR3: CASSQPDTTSNQPQHF
D: .; size: .; V: TRBV7-2; J: TRBJ2-6; DNA: TGTGCCAGCAGATATCCGCGGGACGGGACGTTCTCTGGGGCCAACGTCCTGACTTTC; CDR3: CASRYPRDGTFSGANVLTF
D: .; size: .; V: TRBV27; J: TRBJ1-1; DNA: TGTGCCAGCAGAGGACATAAGGGCAGCACTGAAGCTTTCTTT; CDR3: CASRGHKGSTEAFF
D: TRBD1; size: .; V: TRBV9; J: TRBJ2-3; DNA: TGTGCCAGCAGCGCGGGACAGGGATCCCCAGATACGCAGTATTTT; CDR3: CASSAGQGSPDTQYF
D: TRBD2; size: .; V: TRBV15; J: TRBJ2-2; DNA: TGTGCCACCACCTACGCTGCATTAACGAGACTAGCGGGGGGGTCTGGGGAGCTGTTTTTT; CDR3: CATTYAALTRLAGGSGELFF
D: .; size: .; V: TRBV5-1; J: TRBJ1-2; DNA: TGCGCCAGCATGCCCGTCCCCTCCAGGGTGGAGTATGGCTACACCTTC; CDR3: CASMPVPSRVEYGYTF
D: TRBD2; size: once; V: TRBV19; J: TRBJ2-3; DNA: TGTGCCAGTAGTCGGCTAGCGGGGAGTACAGATACGCAGTATTTT; CDR3: CASSRLAGSTDTQYF
D: TRBD1; size: .; V: TRBV18; J: TRBJ1-2; DNA: TGTGCCAGCTCACGGACAGGGGGCATCGTCGGCTATGGCTACACCTTC; CDR3: CASSRTGGIVGYGYTF
D: .; size: .; V: TRBV27; J: TRBJ1-1; DNA: TGTGCCAGCAGTCCCCTGTGGGGGGTGAACACTGAAGCTTTCTTT; CDR3: CASSPLWGVNTEAFF
D: .; size: .; V: TRBV28; J: TRBJ1-4; DNA: TGTGCCAGCGTAGGGGGAGGGAGAAATGAAAAACTGTTTTTT; CDR3: CASVGGGRNEKLFF
D: TRBD1; size: .; V: TRBV29-1; J: TRBJ2-1; DNA: TGCAGCGTTGAAGGACAGGGGATAAGTTTGGCCTCCTACAATGAGCAGTTCTTC; CDR3: CSVEGQGISLASYNEQFF
D: .; size: .; V: TRBV2; J: TRBJ1-2; DNA: TGTGCCAGCAGTGAATTGCGGACAGTTAACTATGGCTACACCTTC; CDR3: CASSELRTVNYGYTF
D: .; size: few; V: TRBV4-1; J: TRBJ1-4; DNA: TGCGCCAGCAGCCAAGATTTACGATCCCGAGGTGTGAATGAAAAACTGTTTTTT; CDR3: CASSQDLRSRGVNEKLFF
D: .; size: .; V: TRBV6-1; J: TRBJ2-7; DNA: TGTGCCAGCAGTTTTTCTACGTCCTACGAGCAGTACTTC; CDR3: CASSFSTSYEQYF
D: .; size: few; V: TRBV5-6; J: TRBJ1-1; DNA: TGTGCCAGCAGCTTGGACGGGAGGGCTGAAGCTTTCTTT; CDR3: CASSLDGRAEAFF
D: .; size: .; V: TRBV6-5; J: TRBJ1-5; DNA: TGTGCCAGTACTACGGGGGGCAGTCAGCCCCAGCATTTT; CDR3: CASTTGGSQPQHF
D: .; size: .; V: TRBV25-1; J: TRBJ2-5; DNA: TGTGCCAGCAGTGTGGGTCAGGACCGATTCGCGGGGACCCAGTACTTC; CDR3: CASSVGQDRFAGTQYF
D: TRBD1; size: .; V: TRBV6-1; J: TRBJ2-2; DNA: TGTGCCAGCAGTGCGGGACAGGGGGTTATTGCGAACACCGGGGAGCTGTTTTTT; CDR3: CASSAGQGVIANTGELFF
D: .; size: .; V: TRBV19; J: TRBJ1-2; DNA: TGTGCCAGTAGTATACAGGCAGTGACTAACTATGGCTACACCTTC; CDR3: CASSIQAVTNYGYTF